This TCR beta chain is from a study of blood T cells in healthy people across ages. Study-wide results and limits: No conclusive comparison of naive versus antigen-experienced cells was possible with unsorted PBMCs. The recorded TCR beta diversity per million T cells decreased in a roughly linear manner with age.

For the second PCR, which ran for 7 to 11 cycles, a sample-barcoded 5' primer and a J-beta primer mix were used. The template-switch adaptor, which had 12 random nucleotides, put a tag on each cDNA molecule. MiXCR was run by TCRdb on the 5' RACE reads, yielding one entry per CDR3 protein. The repertoire holds approximately 1.5 million distinct CDR3 sequences, with about 42% as singletons. Germline V gives CDR1 SQVTM, CDR2 ANQGSEA. This CDR3 is built from 13 residues. Trimming took off 4 bases at V and 0 bases at J, with 9 bases between the two ends. Researchers isolated at least 6.5 million PBMCs per sample. With respect to this clonotype: Antigen unknown.

The receptor's source is a woman aged 18-29 years in good health. V gene TRBV29-1 combines with J gene TRBJ1-2, with D uncertain. Sequencing was carried out using blood. The CDR3 loop reads CSVVGRPNYGYTF. CDR3 nucleotide sequence: TGCAGCGTTGTAGGTAGACCTAACTATGGCTACACCTTC.